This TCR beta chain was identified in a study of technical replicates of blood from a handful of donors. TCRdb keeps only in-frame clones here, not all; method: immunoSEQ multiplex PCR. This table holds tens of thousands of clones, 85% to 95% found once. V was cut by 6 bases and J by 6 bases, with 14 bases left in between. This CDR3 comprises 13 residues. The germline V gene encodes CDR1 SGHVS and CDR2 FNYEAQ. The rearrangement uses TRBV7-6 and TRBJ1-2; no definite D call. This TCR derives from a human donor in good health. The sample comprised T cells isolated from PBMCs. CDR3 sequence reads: CASSLGEGDGYTF. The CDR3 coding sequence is TGTGCCAGCAGTCTTGGGGAGGGCGATGGCTACACCTTC.